The present TCR beta chain was sequenced within a study of blood T cells in healthy people across ages. With a J-beta primer mix and a sample-barcoded 5' primer, a second PCR ran 7 to 11 cycles. TCRdb re-analysed the 5' RACE reads in MiXCR, keeping a single row per CDR3 protein. The table shows more than 600,000 distinct CDR3 sequences, with roughly 25% occurring only once. Germline assignment: CDR1 LGHDT and CDR2 YNNKEL (reference sequence). V shed 1 base and J shed 8 bases, with 14 bases lying between them. The CDR3 length is 15 residues. This clonotype was seen a few times. These data also featured in a second study, about T cells of mothers and their children.

The genes are TRBV3-1 and TRBJ1-4; possible D gene TRBD1, 6 bases. The sequence came from a boy aged 5-17 years in good health. Material: blood. In DNA form, the CDR3 reads TGTGCCAGCAGCCAAGTGGGGGCTGTAAAAGAAAAACTGTTTTTT. Its translation is CASSQVGAVKEKLFF.